The source of this T cell receptor beta chain is a study of TIL therapy for anti-PD-1-resistant metastatic lung cancer. The overall study: Tumor harvest preceded PD-1/PD-L1 blockade, followed by nivolumab treatment. By whole-exome sequencing, median non-synonymous tumor mutation burden was approximately 1.6 mutations per megabase.

Noted time point: pre-treatment sample, taken before nivolumab and TIL therapy. Enrollment ran from October 2017 to January 2020. This clone was observed a few times. Sequencing used immunoSEQ v3. The method was immunoSEQ multiplex PCR; TCRdb's version includes in-frame clones alone and lacks a portion of them. The sample has around 59,000 clones; 55% to 75% are singletons. The V gene lost 4 bases and the J gene lost 1 base, with 7 bases spanning the gap. Germline V gene data show CDR1 as SQVTM and CDR2 as ANQGSEA. The CDR3 consists of 12 residues. The V and J genes are TRBV29-1 and TRBJ1-1; D is ambiguous. The clonotype originates from a person aged 25 to 79 with non-small cell lung cancer. The specimen comprised blood, sampled at baseline. The CDR3 here is CSVGRSNTEAFF. In DNA, the CDR3 is TGCAGCGTTGGACGGTCGAACACTGAAGCTTTCTTT.